This is a list of T cell receptor beta chains from one sample in a study of blood T cell repertoires in COVID-19. The assay was immunoSEQ multiplex PCR, and TCRdb's table has in-frame clones only and misses some. Here the sample spans fewer than 350,000 clones, roughly 88% being singletons. Sequencing was carried out using PBMCs or T cells enriched from blood (not recorded which). The receptor source for this set is a woman in her thirties or forties with acute COVID-19. Both conserved end residues are part of each CDR3. Each record gives: D gene, clone size, V gene, J gene, CDR3 protein, CDR3 DNA. D genes are given only for firm matches. Size tells how often a clone was seen (once, few, many) or the class of an expanded clone, and some rows leave it out.

TRBD2	-	TRBV2	TRBJ2-5	CASSDRGTSGLETQYF	TGTGCCAGCAGTGATAGGGGGACTAGCGGTCTAGAGACCCAGTACTTC
TRBD2	-	TRBV24-1	TRBJ2-1	CATGAGGPNEQFF	TGTGCCACCGGGGCGGGAGGGCCAAATGAGCAGTTCTTC
-	-	TRBV5-4	TRBJ2-5	CASSLGTAQETQYF	TGTGCCAGCAGCTTGGGGACAGCCCAAGAGACCCAGTACTTC
-	-	TRBV19	TRBJ2-2	CASSIGGAVTGELFF	TGTGCCAGTAGTATTGGGGGGGCAGTAACCGGGGAGCTGTTTTTT
-	once	TRBV3-1/TRBV3-2	TRBJ1-3	CASSREGTSGNTIYF	TGTGCCAGCAGCCGGGAGGGGACCTCTGGAAACACCATATATTTT
-	-	TRBV18	TRBJ1-2	CASSLDSNYGYTF	TGTGCCAGCTCACTGGACAGTAACTATGGCTACACCTTC
TRBD1	-	TRBV5-4	TRBJ2-6	CASSLRTGGAGANVLTF	TGTGCCAGCAGCTTAAGGACAGGGGGTGCTGGGGCCAACGTCCTGACTTTC
TRBD1	-	TRBV18	TRBJ1-4	CASSPDRGALNEKLFF	TGTGCCAGCTCACCGGACAGGGGCGCCCTAAATGAAAAACTGTTTTTT
-	few	TRBV6-1	TRBJ1-4	CASSEVILANEKLFF	TGTGCCAGCAGTGAAGTTATTTTAGCAAATGAAAAACTGTTTTTT
-	-	TRBV4-1	TRBJ1-3	CASSHYSSGNTIYF	TGCGCCAGCAGCCATTACAGCTCTGGAAACACCATATATTTT
TRBD2	-	TRBV6-5	TRBJ2-5	CASSYSARGGQETQYF	TGTGCCAGCAGTTACAGTGCGCGGGGGGGACAAGAGACCCAGTACTTC
TRBD1	once	TRBV11-1	TRBJ1-6	CASSARGQPNSPLHF	TGTGCCAGCAGCGCAAGGGGACAGCCCAATTCACCCCTCCACTTT
-	once	TRBV19	TRBJ1-5	CASSVSTFNQPQHF	TGTGCCAGTAGTGTCTCTACTTTCAATCAGCCCCAGCATTTT
-	-	TRBV6-6	TRBJ1-6	CATSTRQTGSPLHF	TGTGCCACCAGTACCCGACAGACGGGTTCACCCCTCCACTTT
-	-	TRBV29-1	TRBJ2-5	CSVAGRETQYF	TGCAGCGTTGCGGGTCGTGAGACCCAGTACTTC
TRBD2	-	TRBV9	TRBJ2-3	CASSVSGGYTDTQYF	TGTGCCAGCAGCGTAAGCGGGGGGTACACAGATACGCAGTATTTT
TRBD2	-	TRBV18	TRBJ2-7	CASSPRTSGNSYEQYF	TGTGCCAGCTCACCAAGGACTAGCGGGAATTCCTACGAGCAGTACTTC
-	once	TRBV19	TRBJ2-7	CASSRGLSYEQYF	TGTGCCAGTAGTAGGGGCCTCTCCTACGAGCAGTACTTC
-	-	TRBV12-3/TRBV12-4	TRBJ2-1	CASTRLRDNEQFF	TGTGCCAGCACAAGACTCCGGGACAATGAGCAGTTCTTC
TRBD1	-	TRBV2	TRBJ1-4	CASSEAQGVTNEKLFF	TGTGCCAGCAGTGAAGCGCAGGGGGTTACTAATGAAAAACTGTTTTTT
-	-	TRBV5-5	TRBJ1-4	CASSLGQHATNEKLFF	TGTGCCAGCAGCTTGGGACAGCATGCAACTAATGAAAAACTGTTTTTT
-	-	TRBV7-2	TRBJ2-5	CASSLGGVEAETQYF	TGTGCCAGCAGCTTAGGTGGCGTGGAGGCGGAGACCCAGTACTTC
TRBD2	-	TRBV4-2	TRBJ2-3	CASSLSGGPPDTQYF	TGTGCCAGCAGCCTTAGCGGGGGGCCCCCAGATACGCAGTATTTT
TRBD1	-	TRBV5-6	TRBJ1-2	CASSALLGGQGGYTF	TGTGCCAGCAGCGCCCTTTTAGGCGGACAGGGGGGCTACACCTTC
TRBD2	-	TRBV29-1	TRBJ2-1	CSVNPAGVSYNEQFF	TGCAGCGTTAACCCAGCGGGAGTCAGCTACAATGAGCAGTTCTTC
-	-	TRBV6-2/TRBV6-3	TRBJ2-2	CASSYSAGSNTGELFF	TGTGCCAGCAGTTACTCGGCAGGGTCGAACACCGGGGAGCTGTTTTTT
TRBD1	-	TRBV6-5	TRBJ2-7	CATRDRLYEQYF	TGTGCCACCCGGGACAGGTTGTACGAGCAGTACTTC
TRBD1	-	TRBV3-1/TRBV3-2	TRBJ1-3	CASSPGQGAKEGGNTIYF	TGTGCCAGCAGCCCTGGACAGGGGGCTAAAGAGGGAGGAAACACCATATATTTT
-	-	TRBV6-2/TRBV6-3	TRBJ1-2	CASSLGPAIGEYGYTF	TGTGCCAGCAGTTTGGGTCCCGCTATCGGGGAGTATGGCTACACCTTC
TRBD2	-	TRBV6-4	TRBJ2-3	CASSEGSGDTDTQYF	TGTGCCAGCAGTGAAGGTAGCGGGGACACAGATACGCAGTATTTT
TRBD1	-	TRBV15	TRBJ2-5	CATRATGGRETQYF	TGTGCCACCAGAGCCACAGGGGGCCGGGAGACCCAGTACTTC
-	once	TRBV3-1/TRBV3-2	TRBJ1-1	CASSPTGGGTEAFF	TGTGCCAGCAGCCCCACCGGGGGTGGCACTGAAGCTTTCTTT
-	-	TRBV19	TRBJ2-7	CASSQGPSSYEQYF	TGTGCCAGTTCACAGGGACCCAGCTCCTACGAGCAGTACTTC
TRBD2	-	TRBV4-3	TRBJ2-1	CASSQTGTSSYNEQFF	TGCGCCAGCAGCCAAACCGGGACTAGCTCCTACAATGAGCAGTTCTTC
-	-	TRBV19	TRBJ2-5	CASSRSGVGETQYF	TGTGCCAGTAGCCGCAGTGGCGTCGGGGAGACCCAGTACTTC
-	-	TRBV19	TRBJ1-2	CASTNRASGYTF	TGTGCCAGTACCAACAGGGCTAGTGGCTACACCTTC
TRBD2	-	TRBV4-3	TRBJ2-1	CASSQNVAGGKRGEQFF	TGCGCCAGCAGCCAAAATGTAGCGGGAGGGAAGCGAGGTGAGCAGTTCTTC
TRBD1	-	TRBV19	TRBJ2-7	CASSGTGANEQYF	TGTGCCAGTTCTGGGACAGGGGCTAACGAGCAGTACTTC
TRBD2	-	TRBV5-1	TRBJ2-7	CASSLGGTNSYEQYF	TGCGCCAGCAGCTTGGGGGGGACTAACTCCTACGAGCAGTACTTC
-	-	TRBV7-8	TRBJ1-5	CASSPEAGRANNQPQHF	TGTGCCAGCAGCCCAGAAGCTGGCAGGGCCAACAATCAGCCCCAGCATTTT
TRBD1	-	TRBV24-1	TRBJ2-2	CATSDFPDRGTGELFF	TGTGCCACCAGTGATTTTCCGGACAGGGGCACCGGGGAGCTGTTTTTT
-	-	TRBV11-2	TRBJ2-2	CASSPGLLTGELFF	TGTGCCAGCAGCCCAGGACTGTTGACCGGGGAGCTGTTTTTT
-	-	TRBV19	TRBJ1-1	CASSIIYRGNTEAFF	TGTGCCAGTAGTATCATCTACCGTGGGAACACTGAAGCTTTCTTT